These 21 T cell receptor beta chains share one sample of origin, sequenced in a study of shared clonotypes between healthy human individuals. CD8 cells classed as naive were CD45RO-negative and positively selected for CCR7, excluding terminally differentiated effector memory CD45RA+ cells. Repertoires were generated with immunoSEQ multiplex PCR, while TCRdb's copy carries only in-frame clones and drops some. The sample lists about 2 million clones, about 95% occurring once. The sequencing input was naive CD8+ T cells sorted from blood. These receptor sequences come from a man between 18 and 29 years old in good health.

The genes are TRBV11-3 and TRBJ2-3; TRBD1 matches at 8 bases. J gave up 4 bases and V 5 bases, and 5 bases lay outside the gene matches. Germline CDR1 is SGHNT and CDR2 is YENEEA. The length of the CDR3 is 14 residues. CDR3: CASSPTGESDTQYF. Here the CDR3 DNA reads TGTGCCAGCAGCCCGACAGGGGAATCAGATACGCAGTATTTT.

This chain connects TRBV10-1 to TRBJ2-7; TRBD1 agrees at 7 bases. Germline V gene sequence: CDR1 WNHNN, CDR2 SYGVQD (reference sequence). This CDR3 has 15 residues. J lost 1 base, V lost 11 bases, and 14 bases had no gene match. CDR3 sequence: CARAEDRSISYEQYF. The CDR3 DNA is TGCGCCCGCGCAGAGGACAGGTCTATATCCTACGAGCAGTACTTC.

In nucleotides, the CDR3 is TGTGCCAGCAGCGGGGGCGTTATGGGTGGCTACACCTTC. This translates into CASSGGVMGGYTF. The gene calls are TRBV6-5 and TRBJ1-2; tentatively, D is TRBD1 (6 bases). This CDR3 is 13 amino acids long. V gave up 6 bases and J gave up 7 bases, with 15 bases separating them. From germline, CDR1 is MNHEY and CDR2 SVGAGI.

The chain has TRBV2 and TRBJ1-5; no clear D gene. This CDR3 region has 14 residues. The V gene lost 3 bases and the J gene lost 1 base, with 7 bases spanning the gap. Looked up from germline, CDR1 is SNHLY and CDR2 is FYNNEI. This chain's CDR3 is CASSEGRSNQPQHF. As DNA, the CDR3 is TGTGCCAGCAGTGAGGGGAGGAGCAATCAGCCCCAGCATTTT. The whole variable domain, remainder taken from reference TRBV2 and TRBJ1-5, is EPEVTQTPSHQVTQMGQEVILRCVPISNHLYFYWYRQILGQKVEFLVSFYNNEISEKSEIFDDQFSVERPDGSNFTLKIRSTKLEDSAMYFCASSEGRSNQPQHFGDGTRLSIL.

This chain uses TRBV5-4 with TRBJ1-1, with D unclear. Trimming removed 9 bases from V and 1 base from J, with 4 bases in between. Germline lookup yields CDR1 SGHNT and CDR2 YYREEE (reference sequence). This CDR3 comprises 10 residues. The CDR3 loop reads CAMGNTEAFF. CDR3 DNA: TGTGCCATGGGGAACACTGAAGCTTTCTTT.

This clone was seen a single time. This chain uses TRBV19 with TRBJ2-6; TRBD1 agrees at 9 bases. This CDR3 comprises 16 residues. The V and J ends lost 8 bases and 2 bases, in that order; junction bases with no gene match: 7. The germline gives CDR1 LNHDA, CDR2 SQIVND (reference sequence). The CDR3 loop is CASGPGTGTGANVLTF. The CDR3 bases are TGTGCCAGTGGTCCCGGGACAGGGACTGGGGCCAACGTCCTGACTTTC.

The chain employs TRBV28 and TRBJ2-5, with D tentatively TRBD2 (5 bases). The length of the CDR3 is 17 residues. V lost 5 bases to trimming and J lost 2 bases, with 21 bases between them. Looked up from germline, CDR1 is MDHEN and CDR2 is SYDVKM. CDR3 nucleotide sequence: TGTGCCAGCAGTCCTTACGCGAGCGGCTGGCCTCAAGAGACCCAGTACTTC. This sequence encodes CASSPYASGWPQETQYF. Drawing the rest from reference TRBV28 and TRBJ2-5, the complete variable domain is DVKVTQSSRYLVKRTGEKVFLECVQDMDHENMFWYRQDPGLGLRLIYFSYDVKMKEKGDIPEGYSVSREKKERFSLILESASTNQTSMYLCASSPYASGWPQETQYFGPGTRLLVL.

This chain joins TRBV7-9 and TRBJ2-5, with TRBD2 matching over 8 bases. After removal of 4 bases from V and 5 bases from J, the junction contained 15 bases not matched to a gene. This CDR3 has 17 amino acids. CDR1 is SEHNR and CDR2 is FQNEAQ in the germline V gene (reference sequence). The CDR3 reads CASSSMGEAGVTETQYF. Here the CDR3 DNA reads TGTGCCAGCAGCTCTATGGGGGAAGCGGGAGTGACTGAGACCCAGTACTTC.

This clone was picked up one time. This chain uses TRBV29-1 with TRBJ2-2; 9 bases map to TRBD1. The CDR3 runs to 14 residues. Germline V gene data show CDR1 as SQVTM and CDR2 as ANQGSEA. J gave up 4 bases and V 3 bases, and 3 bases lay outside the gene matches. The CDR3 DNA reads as TGCAGCGTTGAGACAGGGGGTAGCACCGGGGAGCTGTTTTTT. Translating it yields CSVETGGSTGELFF.

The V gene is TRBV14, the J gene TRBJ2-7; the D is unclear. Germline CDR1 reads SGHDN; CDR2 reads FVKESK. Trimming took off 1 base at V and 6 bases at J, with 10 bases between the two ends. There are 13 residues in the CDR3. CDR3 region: CASSQVGFGEQYF. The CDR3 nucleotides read TGTGCCAGCAGCCAAGTAGGGTTCGGCGAGCAGTACTTC.

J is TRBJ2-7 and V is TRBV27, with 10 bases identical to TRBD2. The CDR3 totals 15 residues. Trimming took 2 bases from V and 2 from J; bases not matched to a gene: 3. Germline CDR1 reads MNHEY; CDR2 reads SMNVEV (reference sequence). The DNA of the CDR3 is TGTGCCAGCAGTTTACTAGCGGGGGACACCTACGAGCAGTACTTC. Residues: CASSLLAGDTYEQYF.

CDR3 DNA sequence: TGTGCCAGCAGGGTCTATCGAGATACGCAGTATTTT. Encoded protein: CASRVYRDTQYF. The chain employs TRBV2 and TRBJ2-3; D is ambiguous. The ends were cut back, 6 bases at V and 5 bases at J, with 9 bases in the middle. Per germline, CDR1 SNHLY and CDR2 FYNNEI. The length of the CDR3 is 12 residues.

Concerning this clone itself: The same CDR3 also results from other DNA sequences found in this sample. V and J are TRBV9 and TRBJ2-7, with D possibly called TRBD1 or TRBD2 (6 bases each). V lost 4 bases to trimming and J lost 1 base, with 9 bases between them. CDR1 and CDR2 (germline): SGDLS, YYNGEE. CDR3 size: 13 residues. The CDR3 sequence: CASSTGTSYEQYF. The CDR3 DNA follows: TGTGCCAGCAGCACAGGGACTTCCTACGAGCAGTACTTC.

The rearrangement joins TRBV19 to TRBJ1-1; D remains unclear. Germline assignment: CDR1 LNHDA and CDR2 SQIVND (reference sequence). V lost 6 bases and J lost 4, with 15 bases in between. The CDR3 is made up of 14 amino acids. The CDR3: CASSIGPSPTEAFF. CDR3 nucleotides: TGTGCCAGTAGCATCGGACCGTCCCCCACTGAAGCTTTCTTT.

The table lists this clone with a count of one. In DNA, the CDR3 is TGTGCCAGCAGCTCCGGACCGGCAACTAATGAAAAACTGTTTTTT. Encoded protein: CASSSGPATNEKLFF. The chain uses TRBV7-6 and TRBJ1-4; D not certain. CDR1 is SGHVS, CDR2 FNYEAQ, per germline. The CDR3 covers 15 residues. Trimming left V 4 bases short and J 0 bases short, with 9 bases between.

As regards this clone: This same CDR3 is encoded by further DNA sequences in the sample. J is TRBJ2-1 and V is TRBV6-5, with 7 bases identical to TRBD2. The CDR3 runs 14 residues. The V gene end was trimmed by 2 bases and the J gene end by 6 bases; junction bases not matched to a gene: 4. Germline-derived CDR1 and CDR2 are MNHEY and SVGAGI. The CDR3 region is CASSYSGEGNEQFF. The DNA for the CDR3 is TGTGCCAGCAGTTACAGCGGGGAGGGCAATGAGCAGTTCTTC.

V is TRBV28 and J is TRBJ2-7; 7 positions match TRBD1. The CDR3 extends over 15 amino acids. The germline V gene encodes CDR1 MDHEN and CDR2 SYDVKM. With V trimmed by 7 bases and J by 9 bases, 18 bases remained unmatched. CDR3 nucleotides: TGTGCCAGCATCTCCTTGGGGACAGACGTTACGACGCAGTACTTC. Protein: CASISLGTDVTTQYF.

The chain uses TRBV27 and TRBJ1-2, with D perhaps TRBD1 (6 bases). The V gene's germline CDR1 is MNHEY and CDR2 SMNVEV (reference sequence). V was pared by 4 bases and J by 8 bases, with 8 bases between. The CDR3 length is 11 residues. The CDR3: CASSSGAGYTF. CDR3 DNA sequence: TGTGCCAGCAGTTCAGGGGCGGGCTACACCTTC.

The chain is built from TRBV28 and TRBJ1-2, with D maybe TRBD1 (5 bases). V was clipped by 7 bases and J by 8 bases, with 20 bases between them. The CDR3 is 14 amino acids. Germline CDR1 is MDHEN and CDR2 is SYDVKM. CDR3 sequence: CASTQGEGGRGYTF. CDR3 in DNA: TGTGCCAGCACCCAAGGGGAAGGTGGGCGCGGCTACACCTTC.

The chain's CDR3 is CASSLAAGVENIQYF. Written as DNA, the CDR3 is TGTGCCAGCAGCTTAGCGGCCGGGGTGGAAAACATTCAGTACTTC. The V gene is TRBV7-9, the J gene TRBJ2-4, with D perhaps TRBD2 (5 bases). The V end was cut by 0 bases, the J end by 5 bases, with 11 bases between. This CDR3 spans 15 amino acids. Germline lookup yields CDR1 SEHNR and CDR2 FQNEAQ (reference sequence).

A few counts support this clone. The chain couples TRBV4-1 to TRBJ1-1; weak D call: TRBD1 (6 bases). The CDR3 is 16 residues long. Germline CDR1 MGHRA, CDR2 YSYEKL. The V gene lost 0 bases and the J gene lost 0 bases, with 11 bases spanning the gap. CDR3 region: CASSQDGGGVNTEAFF. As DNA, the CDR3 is TGCGCCAGCAGCCAAGATGGAGGGGGAGTGAACACTGAAGCTTTCTTT.